This TCR beta chain is from a study of regulatory T cells in long-lasting Graves disease. The authors built TCR beta libraries using iRepertoire HTBI primers and Arm-PCR of CDR3 regions. Via MiXCR, TCRdb re-called the multiplex PCR reads, giving one row per CDR3 protein. This sample has roughly 700,000 distinct CDR3 sequences, with approximately 29% found just once. Time point specified: persistent/refractory GD, antithyroid drugs over 5 years with positive TRAb. Generation of the TCR library employed RNA extracted from PBMCs. V gave up 5 bases and J gave up 5 bases; unmatched junction bases: 8. CDR3 size: 15 residues. Germline CDR1 and CDR2: MDHEN and SYDVKM. This clonotype came up a few times.

The chain employs TRBV28 and TRBJ1-5; 8 nucleotides agree with TRBD1. Material: peripheral blood mononuclear cells (PBMCs), obtained when the disease was refractory, from a patient treated with antithyroid drugs. This clonotype originated in a female donor with Graves disease. CDR3 coding DNA: TGTGCCAGCAGTCCCCCGGACAGGGCCGATCAGCCCCAGCATTTT. The encoded protein is CASSPPDRADQPQHF.